These T cell receptor beta chains were read from a single sample in a study of cytotoxic CD8 clonotypes in ibrutinib-treated CLL. Sequencing used immunoSEQ multiplex PCR; TCRdb keeps in-frame clones, though not all of them. Of about 130,000 clones in the sample, roughly 83% were seen once. The starting material was PBMCs, obtained after 12 months of ibrutinib treatment. Source of these receptors: a human donor with chronic lymphocytic leukemia. CDR3s include the opening cysteine and the closing phenylalanine or tryptophan. D genes are given only for firm matches. Not all rows give a size; the values are once, few, many and, for expanded clones, a class.

v_gene	d_gene	j_gene	abundance	CDR3nt	CDR3aa
TRBV6-1	-	TRBJ1-2	few	TGTGCCAGCAACGAGGGGCTTTTGTCCTATGGCTACACCTTC	CASNEGLLSYGYTF
TRBV5-1	TRBD2	TRBJ2-4	-	TGCGCCAGCAGCGGTAGCGGGAGATTAAACATTCAGTACTTC	CASSGSGRLNIQYF
TRBV5-1	-	TRBJ2-7	-	TGCGCCAGCAGCTTGGAGGGTGGTTCTTACGAGCAGTACTTC	CASSLEGGSYEQYF
TRBV7-6	-	TRBJ2-1	-	TGTGCCAGCAGCTTAGGGACGGCGGGTAATGAGCAGTTCTTC	CASSLGTAGNEQFF
TRBV27	-	TRBJ2-1	-	TGTGCCAGCAGTTTATCTGGCCAGGGCTATGAGCAGTTCTTC	CASSLSGQGYEQFF
TRBV6-5	-	TRBJ1-5	-	TGTGCCAGCAGTGATGGTTGGGGCAATCAGCCCCAGCATTTT	CASSDGWGNQPQHF
TRBV13	-	TRBJ2-7	-	TGTGCCAGCAGCTTATCACATCTGCTTTCCTACGAGCAGTACTTC	CASSLSHLLSYEQYF
TRBV5-4	TRBD2	TRBJ2-5	-	TGTGCCAGCAGCCCGGGGACTAGCGGGAGACAGACCCAGTACTTC	CASSPGTSGRQTQYF
TRBV11-3	-	TRBJ2-2	-	TGTGCCAGCAGCTTGGACAGTGCCGGGGAGCTGTTTTTT	CASSLDSAGELFF
TRBV30	-	TRBJ2-1	-	TGTGCCTGTCAGTTGGGTCCACCGCACTCCTACAATGAGCAGTTCTTC	CACQLGPPHSYNEQFF
TRBV7-2	-	TRBJ1-1	-	TGTGCCAGCAGCTTAATGGGGACTGAAAACACTGAAGCTTTCTTT	CASSLMGTENTEAFF
TRBV29-1	-	TRBJ1-4	few	TGCAGCGCAGGGCGGCCTAATGAAAAACTGTTTTTT	CSAGRPNEKLFF